This record concerns one TCR beta chain sequence. This PCR relied on a set of 60 Vbeta primers and 13 Jbeta primers. Assay: immunoSEQ multiplex PCR; the TCRdb copy retains only in-frame clones and omits some. The table for this sample gives tens of thousands of clones. The CDR3 spans 19 residues. Germline-derived CDR1 and CDR2 are MNHNS and SASEGT. Trimming took 0 bases from V and 7 from J; bases not matched to a gene: 12. This sample stems from a study of cytomegalovirus exposure and HLA in healthy donors. The genes are TRBV6-1 and TRBJ1-6, with 10 bases lining up with TRBD1. Sequencing was done on a sample of PBMCs. This TCR came from a man in his fifties or sixties in good health and CMV-seronegative. The DNA for the CDR3 is TGTGCCAGCAGTGAAGCCCGGTTGGGACAGGGGCTTTTAAATTCACCCCTCCACTTT. Translated, it gives CASSEARLGQGLLNSPLHF.